This is a list of T cell receptor beta chains from one sample in a study of metastatic and nonmetastatic thyroid tumors. TCRdb re-analyzed the PCR reads using MiXCR. The sample records over 50,000 clones, 25% to 30% being singletons. The specimen was blood. These receptors originate from a female donor with papillary thyroid cancer or a benign thyroid nodule (not recorded which). Some clones in this sample may be carry-over from other donors' samples. Both conserved end residues are part of each CDR3. A D gene is named only where the DNA matches it firmly. Clone size is stated in some rows and not others, as once, few, many or a class when expanded.

d_gene | j_gene | abundance | v_gene | CDR3nt | CDR3aa
TRBD2 | TRBJ2-7 | - | TRBV11-1 | TGTGCCAGCAACCCGGGAGGGCGGGAGCAGTACTTC | CASNPGGREQYF
- | TRBJ2-3 | many | TRBV28 | TGTGCCAGCACCATGACGGCAGATACGCAGTATTTT | CASTMTADTQYF
- | TRBJ2-2 | - | TRBV7-2 | TGTGCCAGCAAAACCCACCGGAACACCGGGGAGCTGTTTTTT | CASKTHRNTGELFF
TRBD1 | TRBJ1-1 | many | TRBV6-1 | TGTGCCAGCAGAGTGGGACAGGGGAACACTGAAGCTTTCTTT | CASRVGQGNTEAFF
- | TRBJ2-2 | once | TRBV7-2 | TGTGCCAGCAGCTCTATCCGGGACGGGGAGCTGTTTTTT | CASSSIRDGELFF
- | TRBJ2-3 | - | TRBV5-1 | TGCGCCAGCAGCTTGGGGCAGGGTCTTACAGATACGCAGTATTTT | CASSLGQGLTDTQYF
TRBD1 | TRBJ1-1 | many | TRBV19 | TGTGCCAGCCGACCGGCAGGGGGCACTGAAGCTTTCTTT | CASRPAGGTEAFF
- | TRBJ2-2 | few | TRBV12-3/TRBV12-4 | TGTGCCAGCAAGATAGGGGAGCTGTTTTTT | CASKIGELFF
TRBD1 | TRBJ2-7 | medium-sized | TRBV6-2/TRBV6-3 | TGTGCCAGCAGTTACACCCTTCAACAGGGGGCGCCTTACGAGCAGTACTTC | CASSYTLQQGAPYEQYF
- | TRBJ1-1 | few | TRBV12-3/TRBV12-4 | TGTGCCAGCAATCTCCGGGGGATAAACACTGAAGCTTTCTTT | CASNLRGINTEAFF
- | TRBJ2-7 | once | TRBV11-2 | TGTGCCAGCAGCTTGAGGGGGTTTCTTGACGAGCAGTACTTC | CASSLRGFLDEQYF
- | TRBJ1-6 | few | TRBV11-2 | TGTGCCAGCAGCTTATCCCATACCAGCTCCTATAATTCACCCCTCCACTTT | CASSLSHTSSYNSPLHF
- | TRBJ1-3 | - | TRBV15 | TGTGCCACCAGCAGAGTCGGGGGAAACACCATATATTTT | CATSRVGGNTIYF
- | TRBJ2-7 | once | TRBV11-3 | TGTGCCAGCAGCTTGCAGTACTTC | CASSLQYF
TRBD1 | TRBJ2-4 | many | TRBV20-1 | TGCAGTGCTAGAGCTAGACAGGGGACCTACTTC | CSARARQGTYF
TRBD1 | TRBJ1-1 | - | TRBV7-9 | TGTGCCAGCAGCACTGGACAGGGCACGAACACTGAAGCTTTCTTT | CASSTGQGTNTEAFF
TRBD1 | TRBJ2-7 | many | TRBV29-1 | TGCAGCGTGGGGACAGGGGCGGGCGAGCAGTACTTC | CSVGTGAGEQYF
- | TRBJ1-3 | - | TRBV15 | TGTGCCACCAGCAGAGGTACAGGGAGTGCCATATATTTT | CATSRGTGSAIYF
- | TRBJ1-3 | - | TRBV3-1 | TGTGCCAGTGGACCTCTCCCCTCTGGAAACACCATATATTTT | CASGPLPSGNTIYF
- | TRBJ2-3 | - | TRBV30 | TGTGCCTGGAACCCCCCCCCAGATACGCAGTATTTT | CAWNPPPDTQYF
TRBD1 | TRBJ1-3 | - | TRBV28 | TGTGCCAGCCGACCGACCAGGGGGCCCGCTGGAAACACCATATATTTT | CASRPTRGPAGNTIYF
- | TRBJ2-1 | - | TRBV19 | TGTGCCACTGAGTGGGGTGGGCGGAATGAGCAGTTCTTC | CATEWGGRNEQFF
- | TRBJ1-4 | few | TRBV19 | TGTGCCACCTCATCTCGGGGGGCTGGAGAAAAACTGTTTTTT | CATSSRGAGEKLFF
- | TRBJ1-2 | - | TRBV6-2/TRBV6-3 | TGTGCCAGCAGGACGCTTGGGAGGAACTATGGCTACACCTTC | CASRTLGRNYGYTF
TRBD2 | TRBJ2-1 | few | TRBV28 | TGTGCCAGCAGTCCAACCGGGAGGGATTACAATGAGCAGTTCTTC | CASSPTGRDYNEQFF
TRBD2 | TRBJ2-1 | - | TRBV7-9 | TGTGCCAGCAGCTCCGGAGCGGGACTTGTGTTCTTC | CASSSGAGLVFF
TRBD2 | TRBJ2-7 | - | TRBV19 | TGTGCCAGTAGTACCCAAGCGGGAGCCTACGAGCAGTACTTC | CASSTQAGAYEQYF
TRBD2 | TRBJ2-1 | few | TRBV5-1 | TGCGCCAGCAGCTCCTCCCTACTGGCTAGCGGGGTGGGATACAATGAGCAGTTCTTC | CASSSSLLASGVGYNEQFF
- | TRBJ2-5 | - | TRBV19 | TGTGCCAGTAGTATCGGGGTGACGGTGATTGGGGCCCAGTACTTC | CASSIGVTVIGAQYF
- | TRBJ1-4 | - | TRBV12-3/TRBV12-4 | TGTGCCAGCAGCCGGGGTGAAAAACTGTTTTTT | CASSRGEKLFF
- | TRBJ1-5 | - | TRBV27 | TGTGCCAGCACTTTCTTATCGACAAAATGGGATGATAGCAATCAGCCCCAGCATTTT | CASTFLSTKWDDSNQPQHF
TRBD1 | TRBJ2-7 | few | TRBV12-3/TRBV12-4 | TGTGCCAGCAGTTTAGTCCAGGGGGCATACGAGCAGTACTTC | CASSLVQGAYEQYF
- | TRBJ1-2 | - | TRBV28 | TGTGCCAGCAGTCCCCTGGGGGCTAACTATGTCTACACCTTC | CASSPLGANYVYTF
- | TRBJ2-2 | - | TRBV7-2 | TGTGCCAGCAGCTTCGGACCGCTCACCGGGGAGCTGTTTTTT | CASSFGPLTGELFF
- | TRBJ1-1 | - | TRBV30 | TGTGCCTGGCAGGGGATGAACACTGAAGCTTTCTTT | CAWQGMNTEAFF